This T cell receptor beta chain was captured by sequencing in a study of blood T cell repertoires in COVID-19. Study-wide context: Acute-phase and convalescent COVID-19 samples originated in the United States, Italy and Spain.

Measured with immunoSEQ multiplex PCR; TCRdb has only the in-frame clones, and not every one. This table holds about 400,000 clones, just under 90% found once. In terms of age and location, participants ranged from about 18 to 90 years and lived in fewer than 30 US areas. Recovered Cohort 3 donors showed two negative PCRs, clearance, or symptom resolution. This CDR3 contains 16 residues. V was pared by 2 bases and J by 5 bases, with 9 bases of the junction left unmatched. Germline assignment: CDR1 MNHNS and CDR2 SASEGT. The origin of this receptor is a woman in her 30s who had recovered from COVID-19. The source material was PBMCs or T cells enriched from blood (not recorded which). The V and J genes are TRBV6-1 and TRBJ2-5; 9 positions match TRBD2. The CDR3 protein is CASSEIAGGPWETQYF. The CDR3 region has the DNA TGTGCCAGCAGTGAAATTGCGGGAGGGCCCTGGGAGACCCAGTACTTC.